What follows is one T cell receptor (beta chain) and its context. Antigen unknown. Produced via immunoSEQ multiplex PCR; TCRdb's table is partial and in-frame only. The sample carries tens of thousands of clones, roughly nine tenths recorded once. The sample originates from a study of T cell responses to AZD1222 COVID-19 vaccine. Study-wide results and caveats: The number of AZD1222 recipients seropositive at baseline was only five or six. Spike-wide coverage was observed for vaccine-associated CD4 TCRs, with dominant responses at 160-218 and 743-854.

The V gene lost 3 bases and the J gene lost 3 bases, with 8 bases spanning the gap. In germline, CDR1 is MDHEN, CDR2 SYDVKM. This CDR3 has 13 amino acids. The sequences come from peripheral blood, collected 28 days after the second AZD1222 dose. This sequence originates from an adult who received the AZD1222 COVID-19 vaccine. The rearrangement links TRBV28 to TRBJ2-5; tentatively, D is TRBD2 (6 bases). The CDR3 DNA reads TGTGCCAGCAGTTTTTGGGGGGAAGAGACCCAGTACTTC. Translated, it gives CASSFWGEETQYF.